The 22 T cell receptor beta chains reported below all come from one sample, sequenced in a study of shared clonotypes between healthy human individuals. Clones were sequenced by immunoSEQ multiplex PCR, and TCRdb holds only the in-frame ones, with some missing. The top ten clones hold approximately 0.41% of a sample with over 2 million clones, about nine tenths of them seen once. The sample consisted of naive CD4+ T cells from PBMCs. Subset in this sample: CD45RA+ positively selected. These receptor sequences come from a man between 18 and 35 years old in good health. Some clones in this sample may be carry-over from other donors' samples.

This clone was seen a handful of times. Other DNA sequences of this sample code for an identical CDR3. The chain recombines TRBV5-1 with TRBJ1-4; TRBD1 aligns across 8 bases. Trimming removed 2 bases from V and 7 bases from J; junction bases left unmatched: 4. The CDR3 extends over 14 amino acids. Germline lookup yields CDR1 SGHRS and CDR2 YFSETQ. CDR3 DNA sequence: TGCGCCAGCAGCTTAGGGACAGGCGGTGAAAAACTGTTTTTT. Translation gives CASSLGTGGEKLFF.

This sequence joins TRBV4-2 and TRBJ2-3; D is unresolved. Trimming removed 4 bases at V and 7 bases at J, with 24 bases between. CDR3 length: 17 residues. Germline V gives CDR1 LGHNA, CDR2 YNFKEQ. As DNA, the CDR3 is TGTGCCAGCAGCCCAACCCCATTCCCAGGAGAGCTGAATACGCAGTATTTT. Its protein is CASSPTPFPGELNTQYF.

The rearrangement joins TRBV7-3 to TRBJ2-5, with a tentative D call TRBD2 (6 bases). This CDR3 region has 15 residues. V was clipped by 3 bases and J by 4 bases, with 15 bases between them. Germline assignment: CDR1 SGHTA and CDR2 FQGTGA. CDR3 nucleotides: TGTGCCAGCAGCTTGGGGTCGGGGGTTGTAGAGACCCAGTACTTC. Its translation: CASSLGSGVVETQYF.

As DNA, the CDR3 is TGCGCCAGCAGCTTGGCATCGGGGGAGAGGGTGCAGTTCTTC. This sequence encodes CASSLASGERVQFF. The chain links TRBV5-1 to TRBJ2-1; possibly TRBD2 for D (6 bases). This CDR3 spans 14 amino acids. V was pared by 0 bases and J by 12 bases, with 16 bases between. Germline V CDR1 and CDR2: SGHRS, YFSETQ. Full variable domain (rest looked up from reference TRBV5-1 and TRBJ2-1): KAGVTQTPRYLIKTRGQQVTLSCSPISGHRSVSWYQQTPGQGLQFLFEYFSETQRNKGNFPGRFSGRQFSNSRSEMNVSTLELGDSALYLCASSLASGERVQFFGPGTRLTVL.

The rearrangement joins TRBV5-1 to TRBJ2-7; D is ambiguous. Trimming stripped 4 bases from V and 5 bases from J, with 16 bases between. The CDR3 sequence is 14 residues long. Germline V gene sequence: CDR1 SGHRS, CDR2 YFSETQ. The CDR3 region is CASSQVSSTNEQYF. CDR3 DNA sequence: TGCGCCAGCAGCCAAGTCTCAAGTACGAACGAGCAGTACTTC. The full variable domain, in which reference TRBV5-1 and TRBJ2-7 provide the parts outside the CDR3, is KAGVTQTPRYLIKTRGQQVTLSCSPISGHRSVSWYQQTPGQGLQFLFEYFSETQRNKGNFPGRFSGRQFSNSRSEMNVSTLELGDSALYLCASSQVSSTNEQYFGPGTRLTVT.

V usage is TRBV25-1 and J usage is TRBJ2-1; 10 bases match TRBD2. The germline gives CDR1 MGHDK, CDR2 SYGVNS. Trimming took 6 bases from V and 6 from J; bases not matched to a gene: 11. The CDR3 totals 16 residues. The CDR3 sequence is CASSGDRLAGLNEQFF. The CDR3 region has the DNA TGTGCCAGCAGCGGAGACCGACTAGCGGGTCTCAATGAGCAGTTCTTC. Full variable domain (remainder filled in from reference TRBV25-1 and TRBJ2-1): EADIYQTPRYLVIGTGKKITLECSQTMGHDKMYWYQQDPGMELHLIHYSYGVNSTEKGDLSSESTVSRIRTEHFPLTLESARPSHTSQYLCASSGDRLAGLNEQFFGPGTRLTVL.

The J gene is TRBJ2-1, the V gene TRBV14; D call uncertain. The CDR3 contains 15 residues. With 2 bases removed from V and 1 base from J, the gap between germline ends came to 9 bases. The germline V gene has CDR1 SGHDN and CDR2 FVKESK. CDR3 DNA sequence: TGTGCCAGCAGCCAATTCAAGGCTTCCTACAATGAGCAGTTCTTC. Translating gives CASSQFKASYNEQFF.

This rearrangement joins TRBV7-9 to TRBJ2-1, with 10 bases identical to TRBD2. With V trimmed by 1 base and J by 7 bases, 13 bases remained unmatched. In germline, CDR1 is SEHNR, CDR2 FQNEAQ (reference sequence). The CDR3 spans 18 residues. The CDR3 loop is CASSLGTSGRRSGNEQFF. Here the CDR3 DNA reads TGTGCCAGCAGCTTAGGGACTAGCGGCCGGCGGTCGGGAAATGAGCAGTTCTTC.

The chain joins TRBV7-2 to TRBJ2-1, with TRBD2 identical over 7 bases. Germline assignment: CDR1 SGHTA and CDR2 FQGNSA. The CDR3 runs 16 residues. After removal of 1 base from V and 7 bases from J, the junction contained 10 bases not matched to a gene. The DNA of the CDR3 is TGTGCCAGCAGCTTAGGGTCTGCGGGAGTATTAAATGAGCAGTTCTTC. Translation gives CASSLGSAGVLNEQFF.

In regard to this clone: Other DNA sequences in this specimen translate into the identical CDR3. J is TRBJ2-5 and V is TRBV5-4; TRBD2 matches 13 bases. With 4 bases clipped from V and 5 bases from J, the junction kept 5 bases outside the gene matches. Germline lookup yields CDR1 SGHNT and CDR2 YYREEE (reference sequence). The CDR3 spans 15 residues. The CDR3 loop reads CASSLGLAGEETQYF. The CDR3 DNA reads as TGTGCCAGCAGCCTAGGACTAGCGGGAGAGGAGACCCAGTACTTC.

This clone showed up just once. This CDR3 is also generated by other DNA sequences in the sample. The chain joins TRBV7-2 to TRBJ1-1; D not certain. The CDR3 covers 13 residues. Germline V lookup: CDR1 SGHTA, CDR2 FQGNSA. V was trimmed by 3 bases and J by 1 base, leaving 6 bases between them. This chain's CDR3 is CASSFTGNTEAFF. CDR3 nucleotide sequence: TGTGCCAGCAGCTTTACGGGGAACACTGAAGCTTTCTTT.

This chain connects TRBV7-8 to TRBJ2-7; the D is unclear. Trimming took off 5 bases at V and 3 bases at J, with 23 bases between the two ends. Germline loops: CDR1 SGHVS, CDR2 FQNEAQ. CDR3 length: 17 amino acids. CDR3 in amino acids: CASSQGPLRRQSYEQYF. The CDR3 bases are TGTGCCAGCAGCCAAGGGCCCCTGCGGCGGCAAAGCTACGAGCAGTACTTC.

The J gene is TRBJ2-2, the V gene TRBV18; possibly TRBD1 for D (5 bases). The CDR3 is 16 residues long. Germline lookup yields CDR1 KGHSH and CDR2 LQKENI. Trimming cost V 3 bases and J 0 bases, with 11 bases left between them. The DNA for the CDR3 is TGTGCCAGCTCACCCTCCGGACATTCGAACACCGGGGAGCTGTTTTTT. This sequence encodes CASSPSGHSNTGELFF.

The gene calls are TRBV28 and TRBJ2-7; 9 bases fit TRBD1. This CDR3 comprises 17 residues. The J segment lost 1 base and the V segment lost 5 bases, leaving 12 bases of the junction unmatched. Germline values: CDR1 MDHEN, CDR2 SYDVKM. The CDR3 protein is CASSDGEPGQGSYEQYF. The CDR3, as DNA: TGTGCCAGCAGTGATGGAGAACCGGGACAGGGATCCTACGAGCAGTACTTC.

The chain employs TRBV25-1 and TRBJ2-3; a weak D match, TRBD2 (6 bases). Germline V lookup: CDR1 MGHDK, CDR2 SYGVNS. Trimming left V 10 bases short and J 1 base short, with 12 bases between. The CDR3 is 13 amino acids. The DNA of the CDR3 is TGTGCCATGTCGGGAGCAGGCACAGATACGCAGTATTTT. It translates to CAMSGAGTDTQYF.

This rearrangement joins TRBV30 to TRBJ1-3; D not certain. Trimming left V 6 bases short and J 1 base short, with 7 bases between. In germline, CDR1 is GTSNPN, CDR2 SVGIG (reference sequence). The CDR3 covers 12 residues. CDR3 region: CACWGSGNTIYF. CDR3 sequence (DNA): TGTGCCTGCTGGGGATCTGGAAACACCATATATTTT. The full variable domain, completed using reference TRBV30 and TRBJ1-3, is SQTIHQWPATLVQPVGSPLSLECTVEGTSNPNLYWYRQAAGRGLQLLFYSVGIGQISSEVPQNLSASRPQDRQFILSSKKLLLSDSGFYLCACWGSGNTIYFGEGSWLTVV.

The chain recombines TRBV10-3 with TRBJ2-1; 8 bases fit TRBD2. J gave up 0 bases and V 5 bases, and 15 bases lay outside the gene matches. Germline CDR1 ENHRY, CDR2 SYGVKD. CDR3 length: 19 residues. In DNA, the CDR3 is TGTGCCATCAGTCCCTCAGGTAGCGGGATAATGAGCTCCTACAATGAGCAGTTCTTC. As protein: CAISPSGSGIMSSYNEQFF.

The chain uses TRBV5-4 and TRBJ1-1; the match to TRBD1 covers 10 bases. The ends lost 0 bases at V and 3 bases at J; junction bases unmatched: 2. CDR1 SGHNT and CDR2 YYREEE come from the germline V gene (reference sequence). This CDR3 spans 15 amino acids. The CDR3 DNA reads TGTGCCAGCAGCTTGGAGGGACAGGGGTACACTGAAGCTTTCTTT. It encodes CASSLEGQGYTEAFF.

The genes are TRBV11-3 and TRBJ2-2; 11 bases are a match to TRBD1. This CDR3 contains 15 residues. The V segment lost 5 bases and the J segment 6 bases; nucleotides outside the gene matches: 5. CDR1 and CDR2 (germline): SGHNT, YENEEA. The CDR3 here is CASSTGQGAPGELFF. The CDR3 nucleotides are TGTGCCAGCAGCACAGGACAGGGGGCGCCCGGGGAGCTGTTTTTT. Full variable domain (missing parts from reference TRBV11-3 and TRBJ2-2): EAGVVQSPRYKIIEKKQPVAFWCNPISGHNTLYWYLQNLGQGPELLIRYENEEAVDDSQLPKDRFSAERLKGVDSTLKIQPAELGDSAVYLCASSTGQGAPGELFFGEGSRLTVL.

The V call is TRBV27, the J call TRBJ2-7; 9 positions agree with TRBD1. Germline loops: CDR1 MNHEY, CDR2 SMNVEV (reference sequence). J gave up 7 bases and V 1 base, and 14 bases lay outside the gene matches. The CDR3 is 17 residues long. The CDR3 reads CASSLFRRGRQGEEQYF. CDR3 sequence (DNA): TGTGCCAGCAGTTTATTTCGACGAGGTCGACAGGGGGAAGAGCAGTACTTC.

V and J are TRBV9 and TRBJ1-2; possibly TRBD1 for D (5 bases). V was shortened by 3 bases and J by 3 bases, with 12 bases between the two germline ends. Per germline, CDR1 SGDLS and CDR2 YYNGEE. The CDR3 length is 14 residues. The CDR3 is CASSGRDGHYGYTF. The CDR3 DNA follows: TGTGCCAGCAGCGGCCGGGACGGGCACTATGGCTACACCTTC.

The chain couples TRBV14 to TRBJ2-7; TRBD2 agrees at 12 bases. CDR3 length: 16 residues. V gave up 4 bases and J gave up 5 bases; unmatched junction bases: 9. The germline CDR1 and CDR2 sequences are SGHDN and FVKESK. The DNA for the CDR3 is TGTGCCAGCAGCCCCGAACTAGCGGGAGGAATCAACGAGCAGTACTTC. Its translation is CASSPELAGGINEQYF. The full variable domain, rest sourced from reference TRBV14 and TRBJ2-7, is EAGVTQFPSHSVIEKGQTVTLRCDPISGHDNLYWYRRVMGKEIKFLLHFVKESKQDESGMPNNRFLAERTGGTYSTLKVQPAELEDSGVYFCASSPELAGGINEQYFGPGTRLTVT.